These 28 T cell receptor beta chains were sequenced from one sample in a study of beta chain features in type 1 diabetes. Sequencing targeted expressed TCRB transcripts, as all isolated RNA had been reverse transcribed. Profiled with immunoSEQ multiplex PCR; TCRdb holds only in-frame clones, not every one. The data contain about 900,000 clones, 17% of them seen just once; the ten biggest clones take up 0.02% to 0.025%. The material sequenced was naive CD4+ T cells from blood. The receptors originated from a woman between 18 and 29 years old in good health.

The chain carries TRBV7-3 and TRBJ2-6; D gene unclear. Germline V gives CDR1 SGHTA, CDR2 FQGTGA. V lost 2 bases and J lost 0, with 8 bases in between. There are 16 residues in the CDR3. CDR3 region: CASSLVPNSGANVLTF. The CDR3 DNA sequence: TGTGCCAGCAGCTTAGTACCCAACTCTGGGGCCAACGTCCTGACTTTC.

In this sample, this clone turned up a few times. The rearrangement uses TRBV5-4 and TRBJ2-1, with TRBD2 matching 9 bases. V lost 4 bases and J lost 6; bases outside the gene matches: 8. The germline gives CDR1 SGHNT, CDR2 YYREEE (reference sequence). The CDR3 is 15 residues long. CDR3 coding DNA: TGTGCCAGCAGCCCTGAGGGGACTAGCTTCAATGAGCAGTTCTTC. Translation: CASSPEGTSFNEQFF.

The chain recombines TRBV21-1 with TRBJ2-5; whether TRBD1, the table's D call, matches the DNA was not checked. TRBV21-1 is classified as a pseudogene. CDR3 size: 16 residues. The CDR3 protein is CASSKSRQGTGDEQYF. CDR3 coding DNA: TGTGCCAGCAGCAAAAGCCGACAGGGTACAGGGGATGAGCAGTACTTC.

The J gene is TRBJ2-7, the V gene TRBV27, with D possibly being TRBD2 (6 bases). Trimming cost V 0 bases and J 2 bases, with 8 bases left between them. This CDR3 is built from 14 residues. Germline V gene lookup returns CDR1 MNHEY and CDR2 SMNVEV (reference sequence). The DNA for the CDR3 is TGTGCCAGCAGTTTATCGGCGGGGACCTACGAGCAGTACTTC. This encodes CASSLSAGTYEQYF.

The V gene is TRBV4-3, the J gene TRBJ1-1, with D unresolved. Trimming cost V 1 base and J 0 bases, with 6 bases left between them. The CDR3 has 14 amino acids. Per the germline V gene, CDR1 is LGHNA and CDR2 is YSLEER. The CDR3: CASSQGALNTEAFF. The CDR3 DNA follows: TGCGCCAGCAGCCAAGGGGCGTTGAACACTGAAGCTTTCTTT.

The rearrangement links TRBV5-1 to TRBJ2-2; 8 bases align to TRBD1. CDR1 and CDR2 from the germline V gene are SGHRS and YFSETQ. There are 14 residues in the CDR3. V shed 7 bases and J 4 bases; nucleotides not matched to a gene: 6. The CDR3 DNA is TGCGCCAGCGGGGACAGGAGCCGCACCGGGGAGCTGTTTTTT. Protein product: CASGDRSRTGELFF.

A few counts support this clone. The same CDR3 can be traced to other DNA sequences in this sample. This sequence joins TRBV7-9 and TRBJ1-5; D might be TRBD1 (6 bases). The CDR3 has 12 amino acids. Trimming shortened V by 3 bases and J by 7 bases, and 7 bases separated the two germline ends. Looked up from germline, CDR1 is SEHNR and CDR2 is FQNEAQ (reference sequence). The CDR3 reads CASSFGGQPQHF. Here the CDR3 DNA reads TGTGCCAGCAGCTTCGGGGGCCAGCCCCAGCATTTT. Full variable domain (remainder filled in from reference TRBV7-9 and TRBJ1-5): DTGVSQNPRHKITKRGQNVTFRCDPISEHNRLYWYRQTLGQGPEFLTYFQNEAQLEKSRLLSDRFSAERPKGSFSTLEIQRTEQGDSAMYLCASSFGGQPQHFGDGTRLSIL.

The rearrangement joins TRBV5-4 to TRBJ2-1; possible D gene TRBD2, 5 bases. Germline CDR1 SGHNT, CDR2 YYREEE (reference sequence). This CDR3 has 14 amino acids. Deletions cut 4 bases from V and 8 bases from J, with 16 bases between. The CDR3 nucleotides read TGTGCCAGCAGCGCCGGGAATTCTTATCATGAGCAGTTCTTC. Amino acid sequence: CASSAGNSYHEQFF. Complete variable domain (other parts from reference TRBV5-4 and TRBJ2-1): ETGVTQSPTHLIKTRGQQVTLRCSSQSGHNTVSWYQQALGQGPQFIFQYYREEENGRGNFPPRFSGLQFPNYSSELNVNALELDDSALYLCASSAGNSYHEQFFGPGTRLTVL.

CDR3 sequence (DNA): TGTGCCAGCAGCTTTTACGCCCCTAACTACGAGCAGTACTTC. Translated, it gives CASSFYAPNYEQYF. V and J are TRBV7-2 and TRBJ2-7, with D unresolved. Trimming left V 3 bases short and J 3 bases short, with 12 bases between. Per germline, CDR1 SGHTA and CDR2 FQGNSA. The CDR3 contains 14 residues.

The CDR3 here is CASSIVAPNYYNEQFF. DNA of the CDR3: TGTGCCAGTAGTATAGTAGCGCCCAATTACTACAATGAGCAGTTCTTC. The genes are TRBV19 and TRBJ2-1, with D maybe TRBD2 (5 bases). This CDR3 is built from 16 residues. Per the germline V gene, CDR1 is LNHDA and CDR2 is SQIVND (reference sequence). Trimming removed 1 base at V and 3 bases at J, with 13 bases between.

Regarding this clone: Different DNA sequences within this sample yield the same CDR3. The chain combines TRBV5-4 with TRBJ2-7; possibly TRBD1 or TRBD2 for D (6 bases each). The CDR3 runs 14 residues. V lost 3 bases and J 4 bases, leaving 14 bases between the germline ends. The germline V gene encodes CDR1 SGHNT and CDR2 YYREEE (reference sequence). Written as DNA, the CDR3 is TGTGCCAGCAGCTCCGGGGGCCGAGCTTACGAGCAGTACTTC. It codes for CASSSGGRAYEQYF.

This clone was detected only a few times. The gene calls are TRBV7-9 and TRBJ2-5; 9 bases align to TRBD1. The CDR3 is 17 residues long. After removal of 5 bases from V and 5 bases from J, the junction contained 15 bases not matched to a gene. CDR1 is SEHNR and CDR2 is FQNEAQ in the germline V gene (reference sequence). This CDR3 reads CASSLWTRTGVQETQYF. The CDR3, as DNA: TGTGCCAGCAGCCTATGGACACGGACAGGGGTCCAGGAGACCCAGTACTTC.

V usage is TRBV5-1 and J usage is TRBJ2-2; no firm D call. Germline V gene lookup returns CDR1 SGHRS and CDR2 YFSETQ. V lost 4 bases to trimming and J lost 4 bases, with 5 bases between them. The CDR3 spans 12 residues. For the CDR3, the DNA is TGCGCCAGCAGCAGGGCCACCGGGGAGCTGTTTTTT. It codes for CASSRATGELFF.

This clone was detected only a few times. The V call is TRBV4-2, the J call TRBJ2-2; 10 positions agree with TRBD2. This CDR3 is 16 amino acids long. CDR1 and CDR2 from the germline V gene are LGHNA and YNFKEQ. J lost 2 bases, V lost 4 bases, and 4 bases had no gene match. This chain's CDR3 is CASSLGTSVNTGELFF. The DNA for the CDR3 is TGTGCCAGCAGCCTCGGGACTAGCGTAAACACCGGGGAGCTGTTTTTT.

A remark on this clone: The same CDR3 also results from other DNA sequences found in this sample. This rearrangement joins TRBV6-6 to TRBJ2-7; possible D gene TRBD1, 5 bases. V was trimmed by 5 bases and J by 3 bases, leaving 5 bases between them. This CDR3 has 11 amino acids. Germline lookup yields CDR1 MNHNY and CDR2 SVGAGI (reference sequence). This CDR3 reads CASSDSYEQYF. The CDR3 DNA reads as TGTGCCAGCAGTGACAGCTACGAGCAGTACTTC.

V gene TRBV7-2 combines with J gene TRBJ2-5; D possibly corresponds to TRBD1 (5 bases). V lost 3 bases and J 8 bases, leaving 13 bases between the germline ends. Germline CDR1 reads SGHTA; CDR2 reads FQGNSA. The CDR3 has 13 residues. The CDR3 sequence is CASSFSEQGTQYF. The CDR3 DNA reads TGTGCCAGCAGCTTTTCAGAGCAGGGTACCCAGTACTTC.

This clone was counted a few times. The chain is built from TRBV27 and TRBJ1-2; no clear D gene. The CDR3 contains 14 residues. Germline CDR1 and CDR2: MNHEY and SMNVEV (reference sequence). V was shortened by 2 bases and J by 4 bases, with 11 bases between the two germline ends. The CDR3 region is CASSLRASLYGYTF. CDR3 DNA sequence: TGTGCCAGCAGTTTACGGGCGTCCCTCTATGGCTACACCTTC.

The chain couples TRBV9 to TRBJ1-1; D may be TRBD1 (6 bases). This CDR3 is built from 13 residues. The germline V gene encodes CDR1 SGDLS and CDR2 YYNGEE. The V end was cut by 8 bases, the J end by 0 bases, with 11 bases between. The CDR3 coding sequence is TGTGCCAGGAGGGGGGCCCTGAACACTGAAGCTTTCTTT. Protein sequence: CARRGALNTEAFF.

This chain connects TRBV11-2 to TRBJ2-7; 16 nucleotides agree with TRBD2. This CDR3 contains 17 residues. Losses at the gene ends were 3 bases for V and 2 bases for J; bases not matched to a gene: 4. Germline CDR1 SGHAT, CDR2 FQNNGV. The CDR3 is CASSFPGLAGGTYEQYF. As DNA, the CDR3 is TGTGCCAGCAGCTTCCCGGGACTAGCGGGAGGGACCTACGAGCAGTACTTC.

This clone was found a few times. The chain is built from TRBV19 and TRBJ2-5, with 7 nucleotides matching TRBD1. Germline V CDR1 and CDR2: LNHDA, SQIVND (reference sequence). Trimming took 5 bases from V and 6 from J; bases not matched to a gene: 15. The CDR3 spans 16 residues. The CDR3 bases are TGTGCCAGTAGTGACCAAGCCGGGACAGATCATAAGACCCAGTACTTC. This encodes CASSDQAGTDHKTQYF.

This clone was recorded a few times. J is TRBJ2-5 and V is TRBV29-1, with D perhaps TRBD1 (5 bases). Germline V CDR1 and CDR2: SQVTM, ANQGSEA. The length of the CDR3 is 14 residues. V was cut by 3 bases and J by 0 bases, with 11 bases left in between. The CDR3 bases are TGCAGCGTTGACAGGACATTAGACCAAGAGACCCAGTACTTC. This gives the protein CSVDRTLDQETQYF.

This clone occurred a few times. CDR3 nucleotide sequence: TGTGCCAGCAGCCCTACAGGATACACCGGGGAGCTGTTTTTT. This codes for CASSPTGYTGELFF. The chain links TRBV7-3 to TRBJ2-2, with D possibly being TRBD1 (5 bases). CDR1 SGHTA and CDR2 FQGTGA come from the germline V gene. There are 14 residues in the CDR3. Trimming removed 5 bases at V and 3 bases at J, with 10 bases between. Based on the CDR3 plus reference TRBV7-3 and TRBJ2-2, the full variable domain is GAGVSQTPSNKVTEKGKYVELRCDPISGHTALYWYRQSLGQGPEFLIYFQGTGAADDSGLPNDRFFAVRPEGSVSTLKIQRTERGDSAVYLCASSPTGYTGELFFGEGSRLTVL.

This clone has just a few counts. V gene TRBV4-3 combines with J gene TRBJ2-1; 12 bases line up with TRBD2. V was clipped by 4 bases and J by 8 bases; unmatched bases: 9. The CDR3 is 16 amino acids. Germline CDR1 LGHNA, CDR2 YSLEER. The CDR3 coding sequence is TGCGCCAGCAGCCTAGTCGGGCTAGCGGGAGGGGATGAGCAGTTCTTC. Its protein is CASSLVGLAGGDEQFF.

The chain employs TRBV18 and TRBJ1-3; D might be TRBD1 (5 bases). Trimming pared 2 bases from V and 2 bases from J, leaving 10 bases between. Germline V CDR1 and CDR2: KGHSH, LQKENI. This CDR3 contains 15 residues. The CDR3 DNA reads as TGTGCCAGCTCACCAAGGGGAGCGACTGGAAACACCATATATTTT. As protein: CASSPRGATGNTIYF.

This clone was observed a few times. The chain carries TRBV7-9 and TRBJ2-3; 8 bases match TRBD1. V lost 5 bases and J lost 2; bases outside the gene matches: 6. Germline lookup yields CDR1 SEHNR and CDR2 FQNEAQ (reference sequence). This CDR3 has 15 residues. This CDR3 is CASSVRTGTTDTQYF. Written as DNA, the CDR3 is TGTGCCAGCAGCGTCCGGACAGGGACCACAGATACGCAGTATTTT.

To note about this clone: The sample carries other DNA sequences with the same CDR3. The chain joins TRBV7-2 to TRBJ2-7; D may be TRBD1 (5 bases). This CDR3 spans 12 amino acids. CDR1 and CDR2 from the germline V gene are SGHTA and FQGNSA. Trimming pared 2 bases from V and 4 bases from J, leaving 6 bases between. The CDR3 here is CASSLSGYEQYF. In nucleotides, the CDR3 is TGTGCCAGCAGCTTATCAGGGTACGAGCAGTACTTC.

V usage is TRBV15 and J usage is TRBJ2-5; D is uncertain. CDR1 and CDR2 from the germline V gene are LNHNV and YYDKDF (reference sequence). V shed 0 bases and J shed 2 bases, with 25 bases lying between them. This CDR3 is built from 20 residues. CDR3 in amino acids: CATSRDNLGVRYERQETQYF. The CDR3 DNA reads TGTGCCACCAGCAGAGACAATCTCGGCGTACGGTACGAGCGACAAGAGACCCAGTACTTC.

The V call is TRBV7-9, the J call TRBJ1-1; D is uncertain. Germline CDR1 and CDR2: SEHNR and FQNEAQ (reference sequence). V was cut by 6 bases and J by 10 bases, with 15 bases left in between. The CDR3 sequence is 12 residues long. The CDR3 coding sequence is TGTGCCAGCAGGCCGATCGAGGGAGGAGCTTTCTTT. Its protein is CASRPIEGGAFF. The full variable domain, rest sourced from reference TRBV7-9 and TRBJ1-1, is DTGVSQNPRHKITKRGQNVTFRCDPISEHNRLYWYRQTLGQGPEFLTYFQNEAQLEKSRLLSDRFSAERPKGSFSTLEIQRTEQGDSAMYLCASRPIEGGAFFGQGTRLTVV.